The TCR beta chain described here comes from a study of Graves' ophthalmopathy and Graves' hyperthyroidism. To note about this clonotype: What it recognizes is unknown.

Points from the study as a whole: Blood was where most expanded thyroid clonotypes above 0.001 frequency also turned up.

RNA served as the template for amplifying TCR beta CDR3 regions. HTBI-primed RT-PCR formed the first round, and a multiplex PCR formed the second. TCRdb used MiXCR to reprocess the multiplex PCR reads, holding one entry per CDR3 protein. Here the sample spans 600,000 to 700,000 distinct CDR3 sequences, roughly 39% being singletons. The sequence was collected from an adult man with Graves' ophthalmopathy. Material: peripheral blood.

The DNA of the CDR3 is TGCAGCGAGAGAACACCTCGTACCGGCTACACCTTC. This encodes CSERTPRTGYTF. The chain carries TRBV20-1 and TRBJ1-2; unclear D gene. This CDR3 spans 12 amino acids. Germline CDR1 reads DFQATT; CDR2 reads SNEGSKA (reference sequence).